These T cell receptor beta chains were read from a single sample in a study of control samples from healthy donors and cancer patients. Assay used: immunoSEQ multiplex PCR; TCRdb lists only in-frame clones, some missing. Here the sample spans around 59,000 clones, around 90% being singletons. Sequencing used PBMCs. Receptors originate from a man in his forties with colorectal cancer. CDR3s include the opening cysteine and the closing phenylalanine or tryptophan. A D gene is named only where the DNA matches it firmly. Clone sizes are given selectively: once, few, many, or a class where the clone is expanded.

clone_size: .
j_call: TRBJ2-7
v_call: TRBV7-8
d_call: .
cdr3_aa: CASSRDRFSYEQYF
cdr3_nt: TGTGCCAGCAGCCGAGACAGGTTCTCCTACGAGCAGTACTTC

clone_size: few
j_call: TRBJ1-5
v_call: TRBV6-6
d_call: .
cdr3_aa: CASSPRVLRDSNQPQHF
cdr3_nt: TGTGCCAGCAGTCCTCGCGTGTTAAGGGATAGCAATCAGCCCCAGCATTTT

clone_size: .
j_call: TRBJ2-7
v_call: TRBV2
d_call: .
cdr3_aa: CASRQGLYEQYF
cdr3_nt: TGTGCCAGCCGACAGGGACTCTACGAGCAGTACTTC

clone_size: few
j_call: TRBJ1-5
v_call: TRBV19
d_call: .
cdr3_aa: CASSILMQGSFFNSNQPQHF
cdr3_nt: TGTGCCAGTAGTATCCTTATGCAGGGGTCTTTCTTTAATAGCAATCAGCCCCAGCATTTT

clone_size: .
j_call: TRBJ1-3
v_call: TRBV24-1
d_call: .
cdr3_aa: CATSASGNSGNTIYF
cdr3_nt: TGTGCCACCAGTGCGTCGGGGAACTCTGGAAACACCATATATTTT

clone_size: .
j_call: TRBJ1-1
v_call: TRBV7-2
d_call: .
cdr3_aa: CASSRGGTEAFF
cdr3_nt: TGTGCCAGCAGCCGGGGGGGAACTGAAGCTTTCTTT

clone_size: .
j_call: TRBJ1-6
v_call: TRBV5-6
d_call: .
cdr3_aa: CASSLGGGSSYNSPLHF
cdr3_nt: TGTGCCAGCAGCTTGGGTGGCGGTAGCTCCTATAATTCACCCCTCCACTTT

clone_size: .
j_call: TRBJ1-2
v_call: TRBV18
d_call: TRBD1
cdr3_aa: CASSSGTDYGYTF
cdr3_nt: TGTGCCAGCTCATCAGGGACAGACTATGGCTACACCTTC

clone_size: .
j_call: TRBJ2-5
v_call: TRBV11-2
d_call: TRBD2
cdr3_aa: CASSASGGVETQYF
cdr3_nt: TGTGCCAGCAGCGCCTCTGGGGGGGTAGAGACCCAGTACTTC

clone_size: .
j_call: TRBJ2-3
v_call: TRBV2
d_call: TRBD2
cdr3_aa: CASKTGGLSDTQYF
cdr3_nt: TGTGCCAGCAAAACGGGGGGGCTTTCAGATACGCAGTATTTT

clone_size: .
j_call: TRBJ2-2
v_call: TRBV29-1
d_call: TRBD1
cdr3_aa: CSADRGRSGELFF
cdr3_nt: TGCAGCGCCGACAGGGGAAGATCCGGGGAGCTGTTTTTT

clone_size: .
j_call: TRBJ2-7
v_call: TRBV6-5
d_call: .
cdr3_aa: CASSYTGSIPEQYF
cdr3_nt: TGTGCCAGCAGTTACACAGGTTCGATTCCCGAGCAGTACTTC

clone_size: .
j_call: TRBJ2-1
v_call: TRBV7-9
d_call: .
cdr3_aa: CASSPGKGKGNEQFF
cdr3_nt: TGTGCCAGCAGCCCCGGGAAGGGGAAAGGGAATGAGCAGTTCTTC

clone_size: .
j_call: TRBJ2-5
v_call: TRBV18
d_call: TRBD1
cdr3_aa: CASSPLGTGSQETQYF
cdr3_nt: TGTGCCAGCTCACCTCTCGGGACAGGGTCACAAGAGACCCAGTACTTC

clone_size: .
j_call: TRBJ2-3
v_call: TRBV12-3/TRBV12-4
d_call: TRBD1
cdr3_aa: CASRDRGPDTQYF
cdr3_nt: TGTGCCAGCCGGGACAGGGGCCCAGATACGCAGTATTTT

clone_size: .
j_call: TRBJ2-7
v_call: TRBV18
d_call: .
cdr3_aa: CASSPGTYSYEQYF
cdr3_nt: TGTGCCAGCTCACCCGGGACTTACTCCTACGAGCAGTACTTC

clone_size: .
j_call: TRBJ2-2
v_call: TRBV19
d_call: .
cdr3_aa: CASSIPDTTNTGELFF
cdr3_nt: TGTGCCAGTAGTATCCCGGACACCACGAACACCGGGGAGCTGTTTTTT

clone_size: .
j_call: TRBJ1-1
v_call: TRBV9
d_call: .
cdr3_aa: CASSVVRKKGTDKNTEAFF
cdr3_nt: TGTGCCAGCAGCGTAGTTCGGAAGAAAGGGACCGACAAGAACACTGAAGCTTTCTTT

clone_size: .
j_call: TRBJ1-1
v_call: TRBV6-5
d_call: TRBD1
cdr3_aa: CASSDRGPEAFF
cdr3_nt: TGTGCCAGCAGCGACAGGGGCCCTGAAGCTTTCTTT

clone_size: .
j_call: TRBJ1-2
v_call: TRBV9
d_call: .
cdr3_aa: CASSSDQGPYGYTF
cdr3_nt: TGTGCCAGCAGCTCAGACCAGGGCCCCTATGGCTACACCTTC

clone_size: .
j_call: TRBJ2-1
v_call: TRBV7-2
d_call: TRBD2
cdr3_aa: CASSVVRGGVNEQFF
cdr3_nt: TGTGCCAGCAGCGTCGTGCGGGGGGGCGTGAATGAGCAGTTCTTC

clone_size: .
j_call: TRBJ2-5
v_call: TRBV7-2
d_call: TRBD2
cdr3_aa: CASSLARGGGQETQYF
cdr3_nt: TGTGCCAGCAGCTTAGCGCGCGGCGGGGGACAAGAGACCCAGTACTTC

clone_size: .
j_call: TRBJ2-7
v_call: TRBV7-9
d_call: .
cdr3_aa: CASSLDRSSSEQYF
cdr3_nt: TGTGCCAGCAGCTTAGACAGATCCTCTAGCGAGCAGTACTTC

clone_size: once
j_call: TRBJ1-1
v_call: TRBV30
d_call: .
cdr3_aa: CAWSAGRGRGTEAFF
cdr3_nt: TGTGCCTGGAGTGCTGGACGGGGGAGGGGCACTGAAGCTTTCTTT